The 10 T cell receptor beta chains in this list originate from one sample, sequenced in a study of shared clonotypes between healthy human individuals. Data came from immunoSEQ multiplex PCR; TCRdb stores just in-frame clones and leaves some out. The sample yields 1.5 million to 2.5 million clones, about 95% seen once. CD45RO-negative CD8 cells positively selected for CCR7 made up the naive population, which excluded terminally differentiated effector memory CD45RA+ cells. Sequences were obtained from naive CD8+ T cells sorted from blood. The receptors were gathered from a man aged 18 to 30 in good health.

The chain has TRBV27 and TRBJ1-5; D gene ambiguous. V lost 2 bases, J lost 1 base, and 18 bases lay in between. Germline CDR1 reads MNHEY; CDR2 reads SMNVEV (reference sequence). This CDR3 comprises 18 residues. The CDR3, as DNA: TGTGCCAGCAGTTTAAACCATGCCCCGGGCGGGAGCAATCAGCCCCAGCATTTT. Its translation is CASSLNHAPGGSNQPQHF.

CDR3 DNA sequence: TGTGCCAGCAGCGCGACACTAGCGGACTACGAGCAGTACTTC. Its protein is CASSATLADYEQYF. The rearrangement links TRBV5-4 to TRBJ2-7, with 8 positions matching TRBD2. CDR3 size: 14 residues. The V and J ends lost 4 bases and 3 bases, in that order; junction bases with no gene match: 6. Germline loops: CDR1 SGHNT, CDR2 YYREEE (reference sequence).

Remarks on this clone: This CDR3 is also generated by other DNA sequences in the sample. The chain employs TRBV27 and TRBJ1-5; 8 bases are shared with TRBD1. The junction had 1 base not matched to a gene; V was cut back by 4 bases and J by 2 bases. Germline V gives CDR1 MNHEY, CDR2 SMNVEV (reference sequence). CDR3 length: 14 residues. CDR3 DNA sequence: TGTGCCAGCAGTTCGACAGGGGGCAATCAGCCCCAGCATTTT. This translates into CASSSTGGNQPQHF.

About this clone: Other DNA sequences in this specimen translate into the identical CDR3. The chain recombines TRBV5-6 with TRBJ2-7; D not certain. The V end was cut by 0 bases, the J end by 0 bases, with 7 bases between. Germline CDR1 is SGHDT and CDR2 is YYEEEE. This CDR3 is 14 amino acids long. The CDR3 here is CASSLEGLSYEQYF. CDR3 coding DNA: TGTGCCAGCAGCTTGGAGGGTCTCTCCTACGAGCAGTACTTC.

Concerning this clone: In the same sample, other DNA sequences code for this CDR3. This sequence joins TRBV4-1 and TRBJ2-5; 15 bases map to TRBD2. The CDR3 sequence is 17 residues long. Germline CDR1 and CDR2: MGHRA and YSYEKL. Trimming took 1 base from V and 5 from J; bases not matched to a gene: 5. The CDR3 DNA is TGCGCCAGCAGCCAAGCCGGACTAGCGGGGGGGCAGGAGACCCAGTACTTC. This gives the protein CASSQAGLAGGQETQYF.

The chain links TRBV27 to TRBJ2-1; D is unresolved. The CDR3 runs 16 residues. V was pared by 7 bases and J by 1 base, with 17 bases between. CDR1 and CDR2 from the germline V gene are MNHEY and SMNVEV (reference sequence). CDR3 region: CASTPTGLGSYNEQFF. The CDR3 DNA reads TGTGCCAGCACCCCGACCGGGTTAGGGTCCTACAATGAGCAGTTCTTC.

The J gene is TRBJ2-7, the V gene TRBV10-1; D is possibly TRBD2 (5 bases). Between the trimmed V and J ends, which lost 3 bases and 7 bases, there was a span of 16 bases. Per the germline V gene, CDR1 is WNHNN and CDR2 is SYGVQD (reference sequence). The CDR3 is 14 residues long. The CDR3 DNA sequence: TGCGCCAGCAGTGACGACATAGTAGCGAGAGAGCAGTACTTC. Protein product: CASSDDIVAREQYF.

This sequence joins TRBV19 and TRBJ1-5; D may be TRBD1 (5 bases). CDR3 length: 15 residues. Trimming cost V 4 bases and J 3 bases, with 13 bases left between them. The V gene's germline CDR1 is LNHDA and CDR2 SQIVND (reference sequence). CDR3 loop: CASSTRQTLNQPQHF. DNA of the CDR3: TGTGCCAGTAGTACCCGACAGACCCTCAATCAGCCCCAGCATTTT.

This sequence joins TRBV7-6 and TRBJ2-1; TRBD2 agrees at 11 bases. The CDR3 runs 16 residues. Germline lookup yields CDR1 SGHVS and CDR2 FNYEAQ. V gave up 2 bases and J gave up 8 bases; unmatched junction bases: 8. CDR3 bases: TGTGCCAGCAGCTTACTAGCGGGAGGAGGATCCGATGAGCAGTTCTTC. This codes for CASSLLAGGGSDEQFF. The whole variable domain, remainder taken from reference TRBV7-6 and TRBJ2-1, is GAGVSQSPRYKVTKRGQDVALRCDPISGHVSLYWYRQALGQGPEFLTYFNYEAQQDKSGLPNDRFSAERPEGSISTLTIQRTEQRDSAMYRCASSLLAGGGSDEQFFGPGTRLTVL.

This sequence joins TRBV28 and TRBJ2-3, with no clear D. Trimming pared 7 bases from V and 2 bases from J, leaving 10 bases between. CDR1 is MDHEN, CDR2 SYDVKM, per germline. This CDR3 is built from 13 residues. CDR3 region: CASNRGTTDTQYF. Here the CDR3 DNA reads TGTGCCAGCAACAGAGGAACCACAGATACGCAGTATTTT.